This T cell receptor beta chain was retrieved from a study of shared T cell receptors in the human thymus. About this clone: The sample has other DNA sequences that encode this CDR3 too.

The table came from immunoSEQ multiplex PCR; TCRdb's copy has only in-frame clones and leaves some out. The sample carries hundreds of thousands of clones, 87% recorded once. V was clipped by 7 bases and J by 2 bases; unmatched bases: 5. Germline-derived CDR1 and CDR2 are MDHEN and SYDVKM. The CDR3 totals 14 residues. These data were also reused for a study on human thymus T cells. This second study says: Corrective surgery for congenital heart defects was being performed on the healthy Finnish infants who were the donors. Thymic samples were excised during corrective heart operations. Thymic and blood repertoires seemed to show skewed V and J gene use. Related research reported highly overlapping thymic repertoires among unrelated individuals.

Sequenced: thymocytes. This sequence joins TRBV28 and TRBJ2-7; the match to TRBD1 covers 10 bases. This TCR came from a boy less than two years old with a congenital heart defect. CDR3 bases: TGTGCCAGCACCCGGGACAGGGGAACCTACGAGCAGTACTTC. The encoded protein is CASTRDRGTYEQYF.